The 28 T cell receptor beta chains below all came from one sample that was sequenced in a study of cytomegalovirus exposure and HLA in healthy donors. Researchers ran the PCR with 60 Vbeta and 13 Jbeta primers. Produced via immunoSEQ multiplex PCR; TCRdb's table is partial and in-frame only. The repertoire holds some 170,000 clones, with over 75% as singletons. The source material was PBMCs. The receptors come from a woman aged 25 to 39 in good health and CMV-seronegative.

The V call is TRBV5-1, the J call TRBJ1-3; the match to TRBD1 covers 12 bases. The CDR3 covers 17 residues. The germline gives CDR1 SGHRS, CDR2 YFSETQ. V lost 0 bases and J lost 2; bases outside the gene matches: 3. The CDR3 sequence: CASSLEWDRGPGNTIYF. The CDR3 DNA is TGCGCCAGCAGCTTGGAGTGGGACAGGGGGCCTGGAAACACCATATATTTT. Using reference TRBV5-1 and TRBJ1-3 for the parts outside the CDR3, the full variable domain is KAGVTQTPRYLIKTRGQQVTLSCSPISGHRSVSWYQQTPGQGLQFLFEYFSETQRNKGNFPGRFSGRQFSNSRSEMNVSTLELGDSALYLCASSLEWDRGPGNTIYFGEGSWLTVV.

The chain carries TRBV7-2 and TRBJ1-1; D is perhaps TRBD1 (6 bases). This CDR3 has 12 amino acids. V dropped 4 bases and J dropped 6 bases, with 9 bases sitting between them. Germline CDR1 SGHTA, CDR2 FQGNSA. In nucleotides, the CDR3 is TGTGCCAGCAGCTACGGACAGTCTGAAGCTTTCTTT. Translation: CASSYGQSEAFF.

The rearrangement joins TRBV6-5 to TRBJ2-7; 8 bases align to TRBD1. Germline trimming cut 8 bases from V and 3 bases from J; bases unmatched to any gene: 9. From germline, CDR1 is MNHEY and CDR2 SVGAGI. The CDR3 is made up of 14 amino acids. CDR3 region: CASRQGKTFYEQYF. CDR3 bases: TGTGCCAGCCGACAGGGGAAAACCTTCTACGAGCAGTACTTC.

This clone was found a few times. The rearrangement uses TRBV27 and TRBJ1-5; a possible D gene is TRBD1 (6 bases). CDR1 MNHEY and CDR2 SMNVEV come from the germline V gene (reference sequence). With 3 bases removed from V and 7 bases from J, the gap between germline ends came to 10 bases. The CDR3 is 13 residues long. The CDR3 nucleotides read TGTGCCAGCAGTTTGAGGGGGAACCAGCCCCAGCATTTT. It encodes CASSLRGNQPQHF.

CDR3 DNA: TGTGCCAGCAATTATGTACAGGGACTGAACACTGAAGCTTTCTTT. As protein: CASNYVQGLNTEAFF. The rearrangement joins TRBV27 to TRBJ1-1; tentatively, D is TRBD1 (6 bases). Deletions cut 7 bases from V and 0 bases from J, with 15 bases between. The CDR3 loop spans 15 amino acids. CDR1 and CDR2 (germline): MNHEY, SMNVEV (reference sequence).

The V call is TRBV4-3, the J call TRBJ2-2; 7 nucleotides match TRBD2. This CDR3 contains 16 residues. Germline values: CDR1 LGHNA, CDR2 YSLEER. V was pared by 4 bases and J by 2 bases, with 7 bases of the junction left unmatched. The CDR3 coding sequence is TGCGCCAGCAGCCGACTAGCTCGGGGTAACACCGGGGAGCTGTTTTTT. Encoded protein: CASSRLARGNTGELFF.

This clone was counted a few times. This chain uses TRBV27 with TRBJ2-5, with TRBD2 matching over 9 bases. J gave up 11 bases and V 2 bases, and 6 bases lay outside the gene matches. The CDR3 is 13 amino acids. Germline V lookup: CDR1 MNHEY, CDR2 SMNVEV (reference sequence). CDR3 sequence: CASSLAGGGGQYF. In DNA form, the CDR3 reads TGTGCCAGCAGTTTAGCGGGGGGGGGAGGACAGTACTTC.

The rearrangement links TRBV7-9 to TRBJ1-2; TRBD1 matches 9 bases. The CDR3 loop spans 14 amino acids. CDR1 is SEHNR, CDR2 FQNEAQ, per germline (reference sequence). V shed 8 bases and J 6 bases; nucleotides not matched to a gene: 10. CDR3 nucleotides: TGTGCCAGCCCCTTAGGGACAGGGAAGGATGGCTACACCTTC. The encoded protein is CASPLGTGKDGYTF.

This chain connects TRBV5-4 to TRBJ1-4, with TRBD1 matching 11 bases. The junction had 5 bases not matched to a gene; V was cut back by 3 bases and J by 7 bases. The germline V gene has CDR1 SGHNT and CDR2 YYREEE (reference sequence). This CDR3 has 15 amino acids. This CDR3 reads CASSSPGTGGEKLFF. The CDR3 coding sequence is TGTGCCAGCAGCTCACCCGGGACAGGGGGTGAAAAACTGTTTTTT. The full variable domain, rest sourced from reference TRBV5-4 and TRBJ1-4, is ETGVTQSPTHLIKTRGQQVTLRCSSQSGHNTVSWYQQALGQGPQFIFQYYREEENGRGNFPPRFSGLQFPNYSSELNVNALELDDSALYLCASSSPGTGGEKLFFGSGTQLSVL.

V and J are TRBV7-4 and TRBJ1-5; D is undetermined. Trimming cost V 1 base and J 9 bases, with 19 bases left between them. Germline assignment: CDR1 SGHVT and CDR2 SQSDAQ. The CDR3 length is 16 residues. CDR3 loop: CASSLGATSAERPQHF. CDR3 nucleotide sequence: TGTGCCAGCAGCTTAGGGGCCACGTCAGCCGAAAGGCCCCAGCATTTT.

This clone was seen a single time. The V and J genes are TRBV30 and TRBJ1-6; D is ambiguous. The CDR3 consists of 15 residues. V was shortened by 4 bases and J by 5 bases, with 15 bases between the two germline ends. From germline, CDR1 is GTSNPN and CDR2 SVGIG (reference sequence). The CDR3 is CAWTSEGHNNSPLHF. The CDR3, as DNA: TGTGCCTGGACCTCGGAGGGCCATAATAATTCACCCCTCCACTTT.

This chain uses TRBV5-1 with TRBJ1-1; no definite D call. Germline V gene data show CDR1 as SGHRS and CDR2 as YFSETQ. The ends were cut back, 4 bases at V and 1 base at J, with 17 bases in the middle. This CDR3 region has 16 residues. CDR3 bases: TGCGCCAGCAGCCCCGCGGGCTCAAGGAAGAACACTGAAGCTTTCTTT. This encodes CASSPAGSRKNTEAFF.

V gene TRBV5-1 combines with J gene TRBJ1-4, with 7 bases matching TRBD1. This CDR3 is built from 16 residues. V trimming: 3 bases; J trimming: 7 bases; junction bases outside the gene matches: 12. Germline CDR1 reads SGHRS; CDR2 reads YFSETQ. CDR3 DNA sequence: TGCGCCAGCAGCTCTTCTCGACAGGGACGGGGTGAAAAACTGTTTTTT. It specifies CASSSSRQGRGEKLFF.

This chain uses TRBV5-4 with TRBJ2-3; 7 nucleotides align to TRBD1. There are 12 residues in the CDR3. V lost 4 bases to trimming and J lost 7 bases; unmatched junction nucleotides: 3. The germline CDR1 and CDR2 sequences are SGHNT and YYREEE (reference sequence). The CDR3 DNA reads TGTGCCAGCAGCCCGGGACAGTATACGCAGTATTTT. Protein product: CASSPGQYTQYF. The whole variable domain, filled in from reference TRBV5-4 and TRBJ2-3, reads ETGVTQSPTHLIKTRGQQVTLRCSSQSGHNTVSWYQQALGQGPQFIFQYYREEENGRGNFPPRFSGLQFPNYSSELNVNALELDDSALYLCASSPGQYTQYFGPGTRLTVL.

This clone was observed a single time. The chain employs TRBV13 and TRBJ1-1; weak D call: TRBD1 (5 bases). Trimming took off 2 bases at V and 1 base at J, with 8 bases between the two ends. The CDR3 runs to 14 residues. Germline lookup yields CDR1 PRHDT and CDR2 FYEKMQ (reference sequence). CDR3 loop: CASSLYGANTEAFF. CDR3 DNA: TGTGCCAGCAGCTTATATGGGGCGAACACTGAAGCTTTCTTT.

This chain connects TRBV6-1 to TRBJ2-5; D possibly corresponds to TRBD2 (6 bases). The V end was cut by 3 bases, the J end by 7 bases, with 18 bases between. Germline V CDR1 and CDR2: MNHNS, SASEGT. The CDR3 has 15 amino acids. CDR3 sequence: CASSDYGTSPGTQYF. The CDR3, as DNA: TGTGCCAGCAGTGATTACGGGACTTCCCCCGGGACCCAGTACTTC.

The chain uses TRBV7-9 and TRBJ2-1, with 8 nucleotides matching TRBD2. The CDR3 extends over 16 amino acids. CDR1 is SEHNR, CDR2 FQNEAQ, per germline (reference sequence). After removal of 6 bases from V and 0 bases from J, the junction contained 7 bases not matched to a gene. The CDR3 here is CASRLSGRSSYNEQFF. CDR3 in DNA: TGTGCCAGCAGACTAAGCGGGAGAAGCTCCTACAATGAGCAGTTCTTC.

This chain links TRBV19 with TRBJ1-1; possible D gene TRBD1, 5 bases. The CDR3 totals 12 residues. Trimming removed 10 bases at V and 3 bases at J, with 12 bases between. CDR1 LNHDA and CDR2 SQIVND come from the germline V gene (reference sequence). The CDR3 loop reads CATREGYTEAFF. The CDR3 DNA reads TGTGCCACCAGGGAGGGGTACACTGAAGCTTTCTTT.

The chain combines TRBV30 with TRBJ2-3; a weak D match, TRBD2 (6 bases). The CDR3 runs to 13 residues. Trimming stripped 0 bases from V and 5 bases from J, with 9 bases between. Germline CDR1 GTSNPN, CDR2 SVGIG (reference sequence). CDR3 sequence: CAWSVRGRDTQYF. DNA for the CDR3: TGTGCCTGGAGTGTCCGGGGGAGAGATACGCAGTATTTT. Drawing the rest from reference TRBV30 and TRBJ2-3, the complete variable domain is SQTIHQWPATLVQPVGSPLSLECTVEGTSNPNLYWYRQAAGRGLQLLFYSVGIGQISSEVPQNLSASRPQDRQFILSSKKLLLSDSGFYLCAWSVRGRDTQYFGPGTRLTVL.

This sequence joins TRBV27 and TRBJ2-1, with 10 positions matching TRBD1. Per germline, CDR1 MNHEY and CDR2 SMNVEV (reference sequence). The CDR3 loop spans 15 amino acids. Losses at the gene ends were 8 bases for V and 7 bases for J; bases not matched to a gene: 11. As DNA, the CDR3 is TGTGCCAGCTCCCTTTGGGGGACAGGGGTAAATGAGCAGTTCTTC. Residues: CASSLWGTGVNEQFF.

The gene calls are TRBV29-1 and TRBJ1-2; maybe TRBD1 (5 bases). The CDR3 loop spans 13 amino acids. V lost 3 bases and J lost 4, with 12 bases in between. CDR1 and CDR2 (germline): SQVTM, ANQGSEA. CDR3 loop: CSVESATGYGYTF. The CDR3 nucleotides read TGCAGCGTTGAGAGTGCTACAGGCTATGGCTACACCTTC. The entire variable domain, with the rest obtained from reference TRBV29-1 and TRBJ1-2, is as follows: SAVISQKPSRDICQRGTSLTIQCQVDSQVTMMFWYRQQPGQSLTLIATANQGSEATYESGFVIDKFPISRPNLTFSTLTVSNMSPEDSSIYLCSVESATGYGYTFGSGTRLTVV.

The chain is built from TRBV12-5 and TRBJ2-7; TRBD1 is a possible D gene (5 bases). The CDR3 has 15 residues. V was shortened by 1 base and J by 0 bases, with 10 bases between the two germline ends. Germline V gives CDR1 LGHNT, CDR2 FRNRAP. This CDR3 is CASGLAWGSSYEQYF. As DNA, the CDR3 is TGTGCTAGTGGTTTGGCTTGGGGCAGCTCCTACGAGCAGTACTTC.

The J gene is TRBJ1-1, the V gene TRBV2; the D is unclear. Germline values: CDR1 SNHLY, CDR2 FYNNEI. Trimming removed 5 bases from V and 3 bases from J, with 10 bases in between. The CDR3 totals 13 residues. CDR3 residues: CASSLQADTEAFF. DNA of the CDR3: TGTGCCAGCAGTCTTCAGGCTGACACTGAAGCTTTCTTT. Looking up the rest from reference TRBV2 and TRBJ1-1 gives the full variable domain: EPEVTQTPSHQVTQMGQEVILRCVPISNHLYFYWYRQILGQKVEFLVSFYNNEISEKSEIFDDQFSVERPDGSNFTLKIRSTKLEDSAMYFCASSLQADTEAFFGQGTRLTVV.

The CDR3 nucleotides read TGTGCCAGCAGTCTCTATACCGGACTACGAGGTATCGCAGATACGCAGTATTTT. Protein sequence: CASSLYTGLRGIADTQYF. V gene TRBV27 combines with J gene TRBJ2-3, with a possible D match to TRBD2 (6 bases). The CDR3 totals 18 residues. The ends were cut back, 5 bases at V and 4 bases at J, with 25 bases in the middle. Germline lookup yields CDR1 MNHEY and CDR2 SMNVEV (reference sequence).

In its sample, this clone was seen a few times. The chain couples TRBV19 to TRBJ2-7; 8 bases line up with TRBD2. V shed 3 bases and J 1 base; nucleotides not matched to a gene: 11. Looked up from germline, CDR1 is LNHDA and CDR2 is SQIVND (reference sequence). The CDR3 runs 17 residues. This CDR3 is CASSIPLGREASYEQYF. CDR3 bases: TGTGCCAGTAGTATCCCCCTCGGGCGGGAGGCGTCCTACGAGCAGTACTTC.

The chain is built from TRBV10-3 and TRBJ2-1, with 7 bases lining up with TRBD2. The CDR3 extends over 14 amino acids. J lost 5 bases, V lost 3 bases, and 4 bases had no gene match. The V gene's germline CDR1 is ENHRY and CDR2 SYGVKD. CDR3 in amino acids: CAISDHREDNEQFF. The DNA of the CDR3 is TGTGCCATCAGTGATCACCGGGAGGACAATGAGCAGTTCTTC.

The chain joins TRBV28 to TRBJ1-2; maybe TRBD1 (6 bases). The V gene lost 5 bases and the J gene lost 5 bases, with 12 bases spanning the gap. This CDR3 has 13 amino acids. CDR1 and CDR2 (germline): MDHEN, SYDVKM. Written as DNA, the CDR3 is TGTGCCAGCAGTCCCGGACAGAATTATGGCTACACCTTC. Its protein is CASSPGQNYGYTF.

The V and J genes are TRBV19 and TRBJ1-4; perhaps TRBD1 as D (6 bases). Germline assignment: CDR1 LNHDA and CDR2 SQIVND (reference sequence). V lost 9 bases, J lost 5 bases, and 13 bases lay in between. The CDR3 is made up of 13 amino acids. This CDR3 reads CASRTDVNEKLFF. The CDR3 DNA reads as TGTGCCAGCAGGACAGACGTAAATGAAAAACTGTTTTTT. The complete variable domain, with remaining parts taken from reference TRBV19 and TRBJ1-4, reads DGGITQSPKYLFRKEGQNVTLSCEQNLNHDAMYWYRQDPGQGLRLIYYSQIVNDFQKGDIAEGYSVSREKKESFPLTVTSAQKNPTAFYLCASRTDVNEKLFFGSGTQLSVL.